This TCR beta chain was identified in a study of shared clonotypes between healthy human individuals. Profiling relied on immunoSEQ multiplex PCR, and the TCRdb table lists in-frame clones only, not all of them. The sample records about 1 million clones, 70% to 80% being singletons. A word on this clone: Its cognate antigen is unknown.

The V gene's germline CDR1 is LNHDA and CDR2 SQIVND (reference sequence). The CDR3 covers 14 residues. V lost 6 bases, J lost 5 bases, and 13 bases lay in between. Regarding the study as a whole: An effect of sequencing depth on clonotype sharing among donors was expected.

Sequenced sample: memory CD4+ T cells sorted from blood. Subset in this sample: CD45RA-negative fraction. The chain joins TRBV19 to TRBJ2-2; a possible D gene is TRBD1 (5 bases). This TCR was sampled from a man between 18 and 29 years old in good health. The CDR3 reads CASSLGVQTGELFF. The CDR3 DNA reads TGTGCCAGTAGCCTAGGGGTTCAGACCGGGGAGCTGTTTTTT.